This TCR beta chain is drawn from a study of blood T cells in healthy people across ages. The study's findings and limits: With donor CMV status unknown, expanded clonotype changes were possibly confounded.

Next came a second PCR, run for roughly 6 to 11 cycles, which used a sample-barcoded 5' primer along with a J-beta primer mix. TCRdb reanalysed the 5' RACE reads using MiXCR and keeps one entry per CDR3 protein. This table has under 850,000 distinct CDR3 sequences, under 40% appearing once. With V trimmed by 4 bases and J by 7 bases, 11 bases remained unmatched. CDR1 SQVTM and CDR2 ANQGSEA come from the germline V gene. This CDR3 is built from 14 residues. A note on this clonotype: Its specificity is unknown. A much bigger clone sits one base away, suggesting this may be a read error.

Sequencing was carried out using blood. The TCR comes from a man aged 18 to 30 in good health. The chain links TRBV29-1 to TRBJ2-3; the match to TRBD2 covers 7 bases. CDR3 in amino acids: CSVAGRLAANTQYF. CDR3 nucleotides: TGCAGCGTTGCGGGCCGACTAGCAGCAAATACGCAGTATTTT.